Below, 26 T cell receptor beta chains from the same sample are listed, as sequenced in a study of T cell changes during pregnancy in multiple sclerosis. Some clones are missing from TCRdb's copy, which holds only in-frame ones; the method was immunoSEQ multiplex PCR. Of over 75,000 clones listed, around 94% were seen once; the top ten hold roughly 3%. The starting material was peripheral blood, obtained in the first trimester of pregnancy. The receptors stem from a female donor with multiple sclerosis, enrolled in a pregnancy study.

This rearrangement joins TRBV2 to TRBJ1-2; possible D gene TRBD1, 6 bases. The CDR3 sequence is 18 residues long. Germline lookup yields CDR1 SNHLY and CDR2 FYNNEI. V lost 6 bases, J lost 5 bases, and 28 bases lay in between. DNA for the CDR3: TGTGCCAGCAGGGGACGAGAGACAGGCTCCGGCGGTCGGTATGGCTACACCTTC. It yields the protein CASRGRETGSGGRYGYTF.

V usage is TRBV6-5 and J usage is TRBJ1-5; D is possibly TRBD1 (5 bases). Between the trimmed V and J ends, which lost 6 bases and 0 bases, there was a span of 9 bases. Germline V gene lookup returns CDR1 MNHEY and CDR2 SVGAGI. The CDR3 loop spans 14 amino acids. Written as DNA, the CDR3 is TGTGCCAGCAGACCAGACAGTAGCAATCAGCCCCAGCATTTT. It encodes CASRPDSSNQPQHF.

The chain employs TRBV5-1 and TRBJ1-3, with a tentative D call TRBD1 (5 bases). The CDR3 sequence is 14 residues long. CDR1 is SGHRS and CDR2 is YFSETQ in the germline V gene. V was pared by 3 bases and J by 4 bases, with 11 bases between. The CDR3 nucleotides read TGCGCCAGCAGCTCGCAGGGTTCGGGAAACACCATATATTTT. This gives the protein CASSSQGSGNTIYF. Variable domain in full (rest from reference TRBV5-1 and TRBJ1-3): KAGVTQTPRYLIKTRGQQVTLSCSPISGHRSVSWYQQTPGQGLQFLFEYFSETQRNKGNFPGRFSGRQFSNSRSEMNVSTLELGDSALYLCASSSQGSGNTIYFGEGSWLTVV.

This chain joins TRBV19 and TRBJ2-7; 8 nucleotides line up with TRBD1. Per the germline V gene, CDR1 is LNHDA and CDR2 is SQIVND (reference sequence). V was clipped by 4 bases and J by 3 bases; unmatched bases: 5. The CDR3 is 14 residues long. DNA of the CDR3: TGTGCCAGTAGTACCCGGACAGGGATCTACGAGCAGTACTTC. This translates into CASSTRTGIYEQYF. The whole variable domain, remainder taken from reference TRBV19 and TRBJ2-7, is DGGITQSPKYLFRKEGQNVTLSCEQNLNHDAMYWYRQDPGQGLRLIYYSQIVNDFQKGDIAEGYSVSREKKESFPLTVTSAQKNPTAFYLCASSTRTGIYEQYFGPGTRLTVT.

This sequence joins TRBV15 and TRBJ2-1; D ambiguous. This CDR3 comprises 15 residues. V was clipped by 1 base and J by 6 bases, with 13 bases between them. CDR1 and CDR2 (germline): LNHNV, YYDKDF (reference sequence). CDR3 in amino acids: CATSRGGEFVNEQFF. The CDR3 DNA reads as TGTGCCACCAGCAGAGGAGGAGAGTTCGTCAATGAGCAGTTCTTC.

The chain couples TRBV5-5 to TRBJ2-1, with a tentative D call TRBD1 (6 bases). This CDR3 comprises 15 residues. V was pared by 5 bases and J by 1 base, with 13 bases between. CDR1 and CDR2 from the germline V gene are SGHKS and YYEKEE (reference sequence). CDR3 DNA sequence: TGTGCCAGCAGGGACCGGGACAATTCCTACAATGAGCAGTTCTTC. Encoded protein: CASRDRDNSYNEQFF.

A single count supports this clone. The chain carries TRBV28 and TRBJ2-2; 11 nucleotides match TRBD1. CDR1 MDHEN and CDR2 SYDVKM come from the germline V gene. Germline trimming cut 8 bases from V and 7 bases from J; bases unmatched to any gene: 12. This CDR3 has 16 residues. The CDR3 loop reads CASWSVGQGANGELFF. The CDR3 nucleotides are TGTGCCAGCTGGTCGGTTGGACAGGGGGCGAACGGGGAGCTGTTTTTT.

This clone appeared a single time. The chain couples TRBV6-1 to TRBJ2-7; D not certain. CDR3 length equals 16 residues. Germline V lookup: CDR1 MNHNS, CDR2 SASEGT. V lost 2 bases, J lost 3 bases, and 17 bases lay in between. Written as DNA, the CDR3 is TGTGCCAGCAGTGAATTATTTGTGGGCAGCTACTACGAGCAGTACTTC. Translating it yields CASSELFVGSYYEQYF.

This chain connects TRBV19 to TRBJ2-7; 7 bases agree with TRBD2. CDR1 is LNHDA and CDR2 is SQIVND in the germline V gene (reference sequence). This CDR3 spans 13 amino acids. V lost 10 bases and J lost 2; bases outside the gene matches: 8. This chain's CDR3 is CATKRAGTYEQYF. The CDR3 DNA follows: TGTGCCACCAAGCGAGCGGGAACCTACGAGCAGTACTTC.

The gene calls are TRBV9 and TRBJ2-3; a possible D gene is TRBD2 (5 bases). The germline V gene has CDR1 SGDLS and CDR2 YYNGEE. Trimming took 2 bases from V and 5 from J, leaving 18 bases between them. The CDR3 contains 16 residues. CDR3 nucleotide sequence: TGTGCCAGCAGCGTGGGAAGCGGTTCAGGAGGAGATACGCAGTATTTT. This sequence encodes CASSVGSGSGGDTQYF. The full variable domain, its missing parts supplied by reference TRBV9 and TRBJ2-3, is DSGVTQTPKHLITATGQRVTLRCSPRSGDLSVYWYQQSLDQGLQFLIQYYNGEERAKGNILERFSAQQFPDLHSELNLSSLELGDSALYFCASSVGSGSGGDTQYFGPGTRLTVL.

The CDR3 loop is CASSEGRNTEAFF. DNA of the CDR3: TGTGCCAGCAGCGAGGGTAGAAACACTGAAGCTTTCTTT. The genes are TRBV14 and TRBJ1-1; no definite D call. V lost 5 bases to trimming and J lost 2 bases, with 9 bases between them. The CDR3 runs 13 residues. Germline CDR1 is SGHDN and CDR2 is FVKESK.

CDR3 region: CASSQGRGLTDTQYF. CDR3 DNA sequence: TGTGCCAGCAGCCAAGGCAGGGGGCTCACAGATACGCAGTATTTT. The chain couples TRBV4-2 to TRBJ2-3, with TRBD1 matching over 8 bases. V lost 1 base, J lost 2 bases, and 2 bases stayed unmatched. Germline CDR1 is LGHNA and CDR2 is YNFKEQ. The CDR3 covers 15 residues.

The V gene is TRBV4-2, the J gene TRBJ1-3; no reliable D call. Germline lookup yields CDR1 LGHNA and CDR2 YNFKEQ. With 4 bases removed from V and 8 bases from J, the gap between germline ends came to 9 bases. This CDR3 is built from 12 residues. In DNA, the CDR3 is TGTGCCAGCAGCCCCGAGGGAGACACCATATATTTT. It codes for CASSPEGDTIYF.

The V call is TRBV7-8, the J call TRBJ2-1, with TRBD1 as a possible D gene (5 bases). The CDR3 is made up of 16 amino acids. Between the trimmed V and J ends, which lost 4 bases and 4 bases, there was a span of 17 bases. Germline CDR1 reads SGHVS; CDR2 reads FQNEAQ. CDR3 protein: CASSSPEIGEYNEQFF. CDR3 nucleotides: TGTGCCAGCAGCTCCCCGGAAATAGGGGAATACAATGAGCAGTTCTTC. Full variable domain (remainder filled in from reference TRBV7-8 and TRBJ2-1): GAGVSQSPRYKVAKRGQDVALRCDPISGHVSLFWYQQALGQGPEFLTYFQNEAQLDKSGLPSDRFFAERPEGSVSTLKIQRTQQEDSAVYLCASSSPEIGEYNEQFFGPGTRLTVL.

The chain carries TRBV28 and TRBJ2-1, with 11 bases fitting TRBD2. This CDR3 has 18 amino acids. V lost 5 bases and J lost 8; bases outside the gene matches: 17. Germline lookup yields CDR1 MDHEN and CDR2 SYDVKM. The CDR3 sequence is CASSQPSSSGRSDDEQFF. CDR3 nucleotides: TGTGCCAGCAGTCAACCCTCGTCTAGCGGGAGGAGTGACGATGAGCAGTTCTTC.

V is TRBV29-1 and J is TRBJ2-5, with 10 bases lining up with TRBD2. The CDR3 length is 13 residues. Germline V lookup: CDR1 SQVTM, CDR2 ANQGSEA. V was pared by 7 bases and J by 5 bases, with 7 bases of the junction left unmatched. CDR3 amino acids: CSAPSGSRETQYF. CDR3 DNA sequence: TGCAGCGCACCTAGCGGGAGCCGGGAGACCCAGTACTTC.

The chain uses TRBV27 and TRBJ2-1; TRBD2 agrees at 11 bases. V trimming: 4 bases; J trimming: 4 bases; junction bases outside the gene matches: 9. The CDR3 contains 17 residues. Looked up from germline, CDR1 is MNHEY and CDR2 is SMNVEV (reference sequence). CDR3 sequence: CASSSLSGRALYNEQFF. The CDR3 DNA follows: TGTGCCAGCAGTTCCCTTAGCGGGAGGGCCTTGTACAATGAGCAGTTCTTC.

The chain combines TRBV6-5 with TRBJ2-7; maybe TRBD2 (5 bases). CDR1 and CDR2 from the germline V gene are MNHEY and SVGAGI. CDR3 size: 13 residues. V was clipped by 6 bases and J by 5 bases, with 14 bases between them. CDR3 sequence: CASSREGRDEQYF. The CDR3 DNA sequence: TGTGCCAGCAGCCGTGAGGGAAGGGACGAGCAGTACTTC.

The CDR3 region has the DNA TGTGCCAGCAGCTTAACACAGCGCAATCAGCCCCAGCATTTT. This encodes CASSLTQRNQPQHF. The V gene is TRBV7-2, the J gene TRBJ1-5; D gene uncertain. Germline V lookup: CDR1 SGHTA, CDR2 FQGNSA. Deletions cut 2 bases from V and 2 bases from J, with 7 bases between. The CDR3 has 14 residues.

The rearrangement links TRBV28 to TRBJ1-1, with D perhaps matching TRBD1 (5 bases). The CDR3 sequence is 15 residues long. V lost 4 bases and J 0 bases, leaving 12 bases between the germline ends. The V gene's germline CDR1 is MDHEN and CDR2 SYDVKM. CDR3 in amino acids: CASSWGRVMNTEAFF. Written as DNA, the CDR3 is TGTGCCAGCAGTTGGGGCAGGGTCATGAACACTGAAGCTTTCTTT.

The chain links TRBV6-6 to TRBJ2-5, with TRBD2 matching 13 bases. Germline V lookup: CDR1 MNHNY, CDR2 SVGAGI (reference sequence). CDR3 length: 15 amino acids. The junction had 4 bases not matched to a gene; V was cut back by 5 bases and J by 4 bases. The CDR3: CASSAGTSGTETQYF. The CDR3 DNA is TGTGCCAGCAGTGCCGGGACTAGCGGGACAGAGACCCAGTACTTC.

The chain carries TRBV5-6 and TRBJ1-3; the D gene is possibly TRBD1 (6 bases). Germline CDR1 and CDR2: SGHDT and YYEEEE. V lost 4 bases to trimming and J lost 0 bases, with 20 bases between them. This CDR3 spans 18 amino acids. CDR3 DNA sequence: TGTGCCAGCAGCCTAGGGGACACTGGCCTTATCTCTGGAAACACCATATATTTT. It yields the protein CASSLGDTGLISGNTIYF.

This chain links TRBV7-3 with TRBJ1-1, with 10 bases that match TRBD1. The J segment lost 2 bases and the V segment lost 5 bases, leaving 5 bases of the junction unmatched. The CDR3 length is 15 residues. Per germline, CDR1 SGHTA and CDR2 FQGTGA. CDR3 amino acids: CASSPQTGGNTEAFF. The CDR3 nucleotides read TGTGCCAGCAGCCCTCAGACAGGGGGCAACACTGAAGCTTTCTTT.

This sequence joins TRBV28 and TRBJ2-5; 13 positions agree with TRBD2. Germline CDR1 and CDR2: MDHEN and SYDVKM. V lost 4 bases to trimming and J lost 5 bases; unmatched junction nucleotides: 13. This CDR3 is built from 18 residues. The CDR3 nucleotides read TGTGCCAGCAGTTCTCGACTAGCGGGAGGACAGGGTAGGGAGACCCAGTACTTC. Its translation: CASSSRLAGGQGRETQYF.

The chain is built from TRBV14 and TRBJ2-7; 9 positions match TRBD1. The CDR3 totals 16 residues. Losses at the gene ends were 3 bases for V and 2 bases for J; bases not matched to a gene: 8. Germline-derived CDR1 and CDR2 are SGHDN and FVKESK. CDR3: CASSQTDRGRAYEQYF. In DNA, the CDR3 is TGTGCCAGCAGCCAGACGGACAGGGGCCGGGCCTACGAGCAGTACTTC. Drawing the rest from reference TRBV14 and TRBJ2-7, the complete variable domain is EAGVTQFPSHSVIEKGQTVTLRCDPISGHDNLYWYRRVMGKEIKFLLHFVKESKQDESGMPNNRFLAERTGGTYSTLKVQPAELEDSGVYFCASSQTDRGRAYEQYFGPGTRLTVT.

The chain uses TRBV28 and TRBJ2-7, with D perhaps matching TRBD1 (7 bases). This CDR3 spans 15 amino acids. V was pared by 6 bases and J by 4 bases, with 19 bases between. Per the germline V gene, CDR1 is MDHEN and CDR2 is SYDVKM. Here the CDR3 reads CASSLGGQIGYEQYF. The CDR3 bases are TGTGCCAGCAGCTTGGGGGGACAGATAGGATACGAGCAGTACTTC.